These 9 T cell receptor beta chains share one sample of origin, sequenced in a study of control samples from healthy donors and cancer patients. Some clones are missing from TCRdb's copy, which holds only in-frame ones; the method was immunoSEQ multiplex PCR. In the table there are 110,000 to 150,000 clones, 88% of which are singletons. The specimen was blood. Every receptor here comes from a woman aged 30 to 39 in good health.

V usage is TRBV27 and J usage is TRBJ1-5; a weak D match, TRBD1 (5 bases). The germline V and J ends were trimmed by 5 bases and 1 base, with 18 bases remaining between them. Germline V gives CDR1 MNHEY, CDR2 SMNVEV (reference sequence). The CDR3 has 17 residues. In DNA form, the CDR3 reads TGTGCCAGCAGTCTTAGGGCACAGGCGTGGAGCAATCAGCCCCAGCATTTT. This encodes CASSLRAQAWSNQPQHF.

The chain uses TRBV19 and TRBJ1-5; D remains unclear. V was trimmed by 5 bases and J by 5 bases, leaving 10 bases between them. The length of the CDR3 is 13 residues. Germline V lookup: CDR1 LNHDA, CDR2 SQIVND (reference sequence). CDR3 in DNA: TGTGCCAGTAGTGACCGCAAGGATCAGCCCCAGCATTTT. Amino acids: CASSDRKDQPQHF.

In its sample, this clone was seen once. This chain links TRBV7-3 with TRBJ2-5; D may be TRBD2 (6 bases). Germline V gene lookup returns CDR1 SGHTA and CDR2 FQGTGA. V lost 5 bases, J lost 5 bases, and 12 bases lay in between. The CDR3 contains 13 residues. CDR3 bases: TGTGCCAGCAGCCCAGGGAGGCGTGAGACCCAGTACTTC. Translating it yields CASSPGRRETQYF.

This clone was detected only a few times. The chain has TRBV24-1 and TRBJ2-2; D remains unclear. The CDR3 is 15 residues long. V dropped 2 bases and J dropped 2 bases, with 8 bases sitting between them. Germline CDR1 is KGHDR and CDR2 is SFDVKD. CDR3 sequence: CATSDSLVNTGELFF. For the CDR3, the DNA is TGTGCCACCAGTGATTCCTTGGTTAACACCGGGGAGCTGTTTTTT.

The chain employs TRBV30 and TRBJ1-4; possibly TRBD1 for D (5 bases). Germline V gives CDR1 GTSNPN, CDR2 SVGIG (reference sequence). The CDR3 contains 13 residues. V was trimmed by 4 bases and J by 7 bases, leaving 13 bases between them. CDR3 in amino acids: CAWTSPGGEKLFF. The CDR3 bases are TGTGCCTGGACGAGTCCGGGGGGTGAAAAACTGTTTTTT.

This clone was picked up one time. V and J are TRBV19 and TRBJ1-6; 7 bases align to TRBD1. J lost 8 bases, V lost 6 bases, and 10 bases had no gene match. The length of the CDR3 is 15 residues. Germline V lookup: CDR1 LNHDA, CDR2 SQIVND (reference sequence). This CDR3 is CASRNRGTGDSPLHF. The CDR3 DNA is TGTGCCAGTAGAAACAGGGGTACAGGTGATTCACCCCTCCACTTT.

V gene TRBV30 combines with J gene TRBJ1-5; the D gene is possibly TRBD1 (6 bases). Germline V gene data show CDR1 as GTSNPN and CDR2 as SVGIG (reference sequence). V was shortened by 2 bases and J by 2 bases, with 13 bases between the two germline ends. The CDR3 is 15 amino acids. CDR3 sequence reads: CAWSPTGFGNQPQHF. CDR3 in DNA: TGTGCCTGGAGTCCTACAGGGTTCGGCAATCAGCCCCAGCATTTT.

This clone was found a few times. The chain couples TRBV6-1 to TRBJ1-3; D is uncertain. This CDR3 has 15 residues. In germline, CDR1 is MNHNS, CDR2 SASEGT. V dropped 3 bases and J dropped 1 base, with 10 bases sitting between them. The CDR3 spells CASSDRWGSGNTIYF. The CDR3 coding sequence is TGTGCCAGCAGTGATCGATGGGGTTCTGGAAACACCATATATTTT.

The CDR3 region is CASSYDREDQPQHF. The CDR3 DNA sequence: TGTGCCAGCAGTTATGACAGGGAGGACCAGCCCCAGCATTTT. This chain links TRBV6-5 with TRBJ1-5; TRBD1 matches 7 bases. The V gene's germline CDR1 is MNHEY and CDR2 SVGAGI. With V trimmed by 3 bases and J by 7 bases, 6 bases remained unmatched. This CDR3 contains 14 residues.